A selection of T cell receptor beta chains follows, all from one sample in a study of blood T cell repertoires in COVID-19. The protocol was immunoSEQ multiplex PCR, while the TCRdb copy is restricted to in-frame clones and leaves out a portion. The sample contains some 74,000 clones, about nine tenths of which appear only once. Sequenced: peripheral blood. The receptors shown here come from a man aged 45-65 years with active COVID-19. The CDR3 runs from the conserved cysteine through the conserved F or W. D genes are given only for firm matches. Only some rows state a clone size, as once, few, many or a class for expanded clones.

TRBV5-1	.	TRBJ1-5	TRBD1	CASSDGTGGRQPQHF	TGCGCCAGCAGCGATGGGACAGGGGGGCGTCAGCCCCAGCATTTT
TRBV28	.	TRBJ1-2	.	CASSYYDYGYTF	TGTGCCAGCAGTTATTATGACTATGGCTACACCTTC
TRBV7-9	.	TRBJ2-5	.	CASSLRGLGPGTQYF	TGTGCCAGCAGCTTACGGGGATTAGGGCCAGGGACCCAGTACTTC
TRBV6-5	.	TRBJ1-3	TRBD1	CASSYSARGPGNTIYF	TGTGCCAGCAGTTACTCCGCCAGGGGGCCTGGAAACACCATATATTTT
TRBV27	.	TRBJ2-1	TRBD2	CASSLYLAGPGGEQFF	TGTGCCAGCAGTCTGTATCTAGCGGGCCCCGGAGGTGAGCAGTTCTTC
TRBV9	once	TRBJ2-5	TRBD2	CASSVSPGGLGTQYF	TGTGCCAGCAGCGTGAGTCCGGGAGGGCTGGGGACCCAGTACTTC
TRBV30	.	TRBJ1-5	.	CAWKEDQPQHF	TGTGCCTGGAAGGAGGATCAGCCCCAGCATTTT
TRBV28	.	TRBJ1-2	TRBD1	CASSQGANGYTF	TGTGCCAGCAGCCAGGGGGCTAACGGCTACACCTTC
TRBV5-1	.	TRBJ2-1	TRBD1	CASSPPGQGIYEQFF	TGCGCCAGCAGCCCACCGGGACAGGGGATCTATGAGCAGTTCTTC
TRBV4-3	.	TRBJ2-3	.	CASSQARRGPDTQYF	TGCGCCAGCAGCCAAGCCCGCAGGGGTCCAGATACGCAGTATTTT
TRBV14	.	TRBJ2-4	.	CASSPSAGTRDIQYF	TGTGCCAGCAGCCCTTCGGCCGGGACTCGGGACATTCAGTACTTC
TRBV5-6	.	TRBJ2-7	.	CASSLGQIYEEQYF	TGTGCCAGCAGCTTGGGACAGATCTACGAGGAGCAGTACTTC
TRBV12-3/TRBV12-4	.	TRBJ2-3	.	CASSFDRLFPQYF	TGTGCCAGCAGTTTTGATCGACTATTTCCGCAGTATTTT
TRBV7-2	few	TRBJ1-1	.	CATLRVNTEAFF	TGTGCCACTTTGAGGGTGAACACTGAAGCTTTCTTT
TRBV4-1	.	TRBJ2-1	.	CASSQEWGREQFF	TGCGCCAGCAGCCAAGAGTGGGGCCGGGAGCAGTTCTTC
TRBV28	few	TRBJ1-6	.	CASRPGSLDNSPLHF	TGTGCCAGCAGGCCCGGGAGCTTGGATAATTCACCCCTCCACTTT
TRBV5-4	few	TRBJ2-2	.	CASSQAGVYTGELFF	TGTGCCAGCAGCCAGGCAGGGGTTTACACCGGGGAGCTGTTTTTT
TRBV4-2	few	TRBJ2-1	TRBD2	CASSQAGGNNEQFF	TGTGCCAGCAGCCAAGCGGGGGGTAACAATGAGCAGTTCTTC
TRBV11-2	once	TRBJ1-1	.	CASRTRRAYTEAFF	TGTGCCAGCAGGACTCGCAGGGCATACACTGAAGCTTTCTTT
TRBV5-6	once	TRBJ2-6	TRBD1	CASSWTGSGANVLTF	TGTGCCAGCAGCTGGACAGGGTCTGGGGCCAACGTCCTGACTTTC
TRBV19	.	TRBJ2-7	.	CASSPEAGVSYEQYF	TGTGCCAGTAGTCCCGAAGCGGGTGTATCCTACGAGCAGTACTTC
TRBV5-1	once	TRBJ1-1	.	CASSLTGSTEAFF	TGCGCCAGCAGCTTGACAGGGTCCACTGAAGCTTTCTTT
TRBV7-8	once	TRBJ2-2	TRBD2	CASSLRLAANTGELFF	TGTGCCAGCAGCCTCCGACTAGCGGCGAACACCGGGGAGCTGTTTTTT
TRBV6-5	.	TRBJ2-3	.	CASSHGGTDTQYF	TGTGCCAGCAGTCACGGGGGCACAGATACGCAGTATTTT
TRBV24-1	.	TRBJ1-1	.	CATSGGLGEAFF	TGTGCCACCAGTGGAGGGTTGGGTGAAGCTTTCTTT
TRBV28	.	TRBJ1-6	TRBD1	CASIMGDRPNSPLHF	TGTGCCAGCATTATGGGGGACAGGCCGAATTCACCCCTCCACTTT
TRBV7-2	.	TRBJ1-4	TRBD1	CASSLVGGQGATNEKLFF	TGTGCCAGCAGCTTAGTAGGGGGACAGGGAGCAACTAATGAAAAACTGTTTTTT
TRBV29-1	.	TRBJ2-5	TRBD2	CSVANPRGGEETQYF	TGCAGCGTTGCCAACCCGAGGGGAGGGGAAGAGACCCAGTACTTC
TRBV7-2	.	TRBJ1-3	.	CASSSQSGAGNTIYF	TGTGCCAGCAGCAGCCAGTCAGGGGCCGGAAACACCATATATTTT
TRBV10-1	.	TRBJ1-1	.	CASSLDSPLETEAFF	TGCGCCAGCAGTCTGGACTCCCCCCTGGAGACTGAAGCTTTCTTT
TRBV6-4	.	TRBJ1-6	.	CASSGGFPDKTGNHF	TGTGCCAGCAGTGGAGGGTTCCCAGACAAAACGGGTAACCACTTT
TRBV7-3	.	TRBJ1-2	.	CASSRDSYGYTF	TGTGCCAGCAGCAGAGATAGCTATGGCTACACCTTC
TRBV7-2	.	TRBJ1-2	.	CASSPDSHYGYTF	TGTGCCAGCAGCCCGGACAGTCACTATGGCTACACCTTC
TRBV5-6	.	TRBJ2-1	.	CASSLSRQGSYNEQFF	TGTGCCAGCAGCTTGAGTAGGCAGGGTTCTTACAATGAGCAGTTCTTC
TRBV3-1/TRBV3-2	.	TRBJ1-5	TRBD1	CASSRTGLNQPQHF	TGTGCCAGCAGCCGGACAGGACTCAATCAGCCCCAGCATTTT
TRBV10-3	.	TRBJ2-7	.	CAISETSSYEQYF	TGTGCCATCAGTGAGACAAGCTCCTACGAGCAGTACTTC
TRBV9	.	TRBJ2-5	TRBD2	CASSVGVSTSGRLETQYF	TGTGCCAGCAGCGTAGGGGTCTCGACTAGCGGGAGACTAGAGACCCAGTACTTC
TRBV10-3	.	TRBJ2-7	.	CAINPGLTSEQYF	TGTGCCATCAACCCAGGTTTGACGAGCGAGCAGTACTTC
TRBV6-6	.	TRBJ2-7	.	CASSYEREQYF	TGTGCCAGCAGTTACGAGAGGGAGCAGTACTTC